This TCR beta chain emerged from a study of cytomegalovirus exposure and HLA in healthy donors. This PCR relied on a set of 60 Vbeta primers and 13 Jbeta primers. Using immunoSEQ multiplex PCR, the repertoire was profiled, and TCRdb retains in-frame clones only, with some absent. The sample includes roughly 80,000 clones, more than 75% of them seen just once. Germline V gene sequence: CDR1 SEHNR, CDR2 FQNEAQ (reference sequence). The CDR3 is made up of 14 amino acids. On this clone itself: The antigen is unknown. One end of the junction is discordant with germline, which a read error may explain.

Findings and caveats of the study: For TCR beta chains, V- and J-gene trimming was later linked to a missense DCLRE1C variant.

The chain links TRBV7-9 to TRBJ2-7; 8 bases line up with TRBD1. The clonotype originates from a male donor in good health and CMV-seropositive. The sequenced sample was PBMCs. Here the CDR3 DNA reads TGTTCCAGCAGCAACAGACAGGGGCGATACGAGCAGTACTTC. Translated, it gives CSSSNRQGRYEQYF.